The rows below give T cell receptor beta chains drawn from one sample of a study of a mutant IDH1 vaccine in newly diagnosed glioma. These receptors' targets are unknown. Method: immunoSEQ multiplex PCR; TCRdb's copy keeps in-frame clones and lacks some. The sample holds about 130,000 clones, about 82% seen once. Sequences were derived from PBMCs, sampled from a glioma patient whose treatment included an IDH1 peptide vaccine. These receptors were collected from a middle-aged man with glioma. CDR3s include the opening cysteine and the closing phenylalanine or tryptophan. The D gene is left open where the match is weak. Clone size is not always given. Where it is, it says once, few, many or a class for expanded clones.

TGCGCCAGCAGCCGTTGGCTAGCGGTTATACAAGAGACCCAGTACTTC	CASSRWLAVIQETQYF	TRBJ2-5	-	TRBV4-1	TRBD2
TGTGCCAGCAGCGTAGGAAGCGGCCTATCCACAGATACGCAGTATTTT	CASSVGSGLSTDTQYF	TRBJ2-3	-	TRBV9	-
TGTGCCAGTAGTATCACCGGGACAGTTTCCTACGAGCAGTACTTC	CASSITGTVSYEQYF	TRBJ2-7	few	TRBV19	TRBD1
TGTGCCAGCAGTGACAATTCACAGCCTCGGGGCAATGAGCAGTTCTTC	CASSDNSQPRGNEQFF	TRBJ2-1	-	TRBV2	-
TGTGCCAGCAGTTTATTGGCGGGGCTCACAGATACGCAGTATTTT	CASSLLAGLTDTQYF	TRBJ2-3	-	TRBV6-5	-
TGCGCCAGCAGCTTGGACGAAATGAACACTGAAGCTTTCTTT	CASSLDEMNTEAFF	TRBJ1-1	few	TRBV5-1	-
TGTGCCAGCAGTGAAGGGGCGGTATGGGGGGAGCAGTACTTC	CASSEGAVWGEQYF	TRBJ2-7	-	TRBV25-1	-
TGTGCCAGCAGTTCTTCCTACGAGCAGTACTTC	CASSSSYEQYF	TRBJ2-7	-	TRBV28	-
TGTGCCAGCAGCCCAAACACCGGGACCACCACATCGGAGCAGTTCTTC	CASSPNTGTTTSEQFF	TRBJ2-1	few	TRBV9	-
TGTGCCAGCAGCCAGAGTTGGCTGGACCTCCAAGAGACCCAGTACTTC	CASSQSWLDLQETQYF	TRBJ2-5	-	TRBV14	-
TGTGCCAGCAGCCCTAGATGGGGGAACACTGAAGCTTTCTTT	CASSPRWGNTEAFF	TRBJ1-1	-	TRBV9	-
TGTGCCAGTAGTATACAGGGATCTAACACTGAAGCTTTCTTT	CASSIQGSNTEAFF	TRBJ1-1	-	TRBV19	-
TGTGCCAGCAGCCCTACAGGGGGCGACGAGCAGTACTTC	CASSPTGGDEQYF	TRBJ2-7	-	TRBV7-2	TRBD1
TGTGCCAGCAGTGTCGGACAGGGGTTTGGCTATGGCTACACCTTC	CASSVGQGFGYGYTF	TRBJ1-2	-	TRBV2	TRBD1
TGTGCCAGCAGTGAGGTTGCAGCATACTCTGGAAACACCATATATTTT	CASSEVAAYSGNTIYF	TRBJ1-3	few	TRBV6-1	-
TGTGCCAGCAGTAGATCCACAGATACGCAGTATTTT	CASSRSTDTQYF	TRBJ2-3	-	TRBV6-6	-
TGTGCCAGCAGCTTAGGAAACAGGGTAGCTCTCTACGAGCAGTACTTC	CASSLGNRVALYEQYF	TRBJ2-7	-	TRBV28	-
TGCGCCAGCAGCCTTAAGGGACAGGGTAACGAGCAGTACTTC	CASSLKGQGNEQYF	TRBJ2-7	-	TRBV5-1	TRBD1
TGTGCCAGCAGCTTAGCGGTCGCAACAGCCACTGAAGCTTTCTTT	CASSLAVATATEAFF	TRBJ1-1	-	TRBV7-8	-